This T cell receptor beta chain appears in the sequencing data of a study of resident and recirculating memory T cells in vitiligo (dated by TCRdb to 2017 to 2018). The study in broad terms: The study took epidermis from shave biopsies of two lesional and two nonlesional sites, plus PBMCs, from each of a few stable vitiligo patients for TCR beta sequencing. Without any cell sorting, samples were homogenized immediately before genomic DNA was extracted using the Qiagen DNeasy Blood & Tissue Kit. The goal of the human TCR beta sequencing was to check whether lesional vitiligo skin contained specific clones that differed from the clones found in nonlesional skin and blood.

A remark on this clone: The antigen it binds to is not known. Base quality data are lacking; no much larger clone is found one base away.

From cysteine to phenylalanine, the CDR3 is 15 amino acids long. Only the CDR3 DNA stays, 45 bases, in frame from base 1. Germline trimming amounts to 5 bases on V and 6 bases on J, with 8 as the count of junction bases outside the gene matches. Via the germline V gene (reference sequence), CDR1 is SEHNR and CDR2 FQNEAQ. Vitiligo counted as stable when lesions had not changed during the previous 6 months. For classification as stable, the absence of confetti depigmentation, a clinical sign of active vitiligo, was additionally required. Patients who had been treated within the previous three months were excluded. Ficoll density gradient centrifugation was used to isolate PBMCs from heparinized blood, after which the PBMCs were flash-frozen. What the work shows at the level of the full study, not this receptor alone: TCR sequences were not shared across biopsy sites or across patients, which suggests that different T cell clones infiltrate different lesions, a pattern described as private specificity. By overlap and correlation analysis, no significant repertoire overlap was shown between biopsies, even within a single patient, except for each lesion compared with itself. No single dominant TCR clone was found, and clonality differed from one vitiligo lesion to another. Mechanistic studies in the future are needed to assess how much the detected T cell clones and the human Trm pools versus Tcm pools each contribute.

TCR beta chains were amplified from genomic DNA with the immunoSEQ hsTCRB kit. The immunoSEQ service ran the sequencing of the TCR beta libraries on an Illumina MiSeq instrument. Per the original workflow: Analysis of the repertoire data was performed with the immunoSEQ Analyzer. TCRdb obtained this table from immuneACCESS and retained in-frame rearrangements with V and J assigned. These tables miss some clones; where compared with another copy, unresolved V genes account for less than half of the shortfall, and the remainder is unexplained. The DNA was the basis for D and trimming; V, J and clone size are from that table. A total of tens of thousands of clones appear in this sample, roughly nine tenths of them only once. Of the sample, 4.9% falls within the top ten clones.

The sample comprised blood. The sequence joins TRBV7-9 to TRBJ1-4; 8 central bases correspond to TRBD1. The source of this sequence is a male donor with vitiligo. The CDR3 here reads CASSTLTGGDEKLFF. The DNA is as follows: TGTGCCAGCAGCACCCTTACAGGGGGGGATGAAAAACTGTTTTTT.